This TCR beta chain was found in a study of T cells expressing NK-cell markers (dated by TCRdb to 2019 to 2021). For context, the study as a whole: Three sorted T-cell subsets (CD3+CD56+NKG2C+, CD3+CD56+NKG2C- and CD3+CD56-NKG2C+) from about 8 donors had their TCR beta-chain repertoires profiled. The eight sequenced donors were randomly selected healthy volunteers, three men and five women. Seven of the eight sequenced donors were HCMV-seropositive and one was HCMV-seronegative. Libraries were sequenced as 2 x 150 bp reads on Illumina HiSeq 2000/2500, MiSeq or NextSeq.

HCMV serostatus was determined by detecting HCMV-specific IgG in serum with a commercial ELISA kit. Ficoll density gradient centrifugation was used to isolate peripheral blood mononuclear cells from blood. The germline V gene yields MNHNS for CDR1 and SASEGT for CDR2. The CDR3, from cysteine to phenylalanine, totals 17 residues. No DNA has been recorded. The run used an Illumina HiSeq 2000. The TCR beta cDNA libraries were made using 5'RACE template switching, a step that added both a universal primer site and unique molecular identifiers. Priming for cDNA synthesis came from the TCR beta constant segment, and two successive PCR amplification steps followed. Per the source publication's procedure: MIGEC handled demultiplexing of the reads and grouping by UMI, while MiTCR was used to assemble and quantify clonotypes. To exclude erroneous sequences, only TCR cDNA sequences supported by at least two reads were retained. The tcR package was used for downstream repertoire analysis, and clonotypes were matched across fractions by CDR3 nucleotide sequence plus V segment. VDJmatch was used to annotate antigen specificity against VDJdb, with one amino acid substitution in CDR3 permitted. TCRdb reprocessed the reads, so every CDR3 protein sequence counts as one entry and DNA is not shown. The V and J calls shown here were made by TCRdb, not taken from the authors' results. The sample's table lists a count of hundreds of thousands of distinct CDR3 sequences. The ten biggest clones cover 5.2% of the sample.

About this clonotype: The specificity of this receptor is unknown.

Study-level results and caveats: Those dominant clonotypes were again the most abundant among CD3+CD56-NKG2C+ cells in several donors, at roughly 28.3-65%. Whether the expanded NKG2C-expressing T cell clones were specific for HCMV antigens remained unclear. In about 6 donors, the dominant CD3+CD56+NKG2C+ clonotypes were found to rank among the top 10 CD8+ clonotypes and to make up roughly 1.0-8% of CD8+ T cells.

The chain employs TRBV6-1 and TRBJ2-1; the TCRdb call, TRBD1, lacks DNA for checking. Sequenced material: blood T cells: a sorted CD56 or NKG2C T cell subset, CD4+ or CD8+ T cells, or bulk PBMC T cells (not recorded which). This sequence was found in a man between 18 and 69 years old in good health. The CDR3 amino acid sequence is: CASRKFFMGASYNEQFF.